The clone carrying this TCR beta chain was counted a few times. Antigen specificity is unknown. Germline assignment: CDR1 MDHEN and CDR2 SYDVKM. V was pared by 3 bases and J by 6 bases, with 6 bases between. The CDR3 is 12 residues long. These data are taken from a study of cytotoxic CD8 clonotypes in ibrutinib-treated CLL. Study background: Sequenced samples delivered averages of roughly 250,000 productive templates and 87,000 or so productive rearrangements. General observations from the study: Public clonotypes, an uncommon group, contracted or remained stable on treatment.

The table came from immunoSEQ multiplex PCR; TCRdb's copy has only in-frame clones and leaves some out. The repertoire holds approximately 200,000 clones, over 60% seen once, with 13% in the top ten. Material: PBMCs, obtained after 24 months of ibrutinib treatment. The chain has TRBV28 and TRBJ1-5; the D is unclear. This clonotype was obtained from a human donor with chronic lymphocytic leukemia. The CDR3 coding sequence is TGTGCCAGCAGTTTCACGGGTCAGCCCCAGCATTTT. Translating it yields CASSFTGQPQHF.